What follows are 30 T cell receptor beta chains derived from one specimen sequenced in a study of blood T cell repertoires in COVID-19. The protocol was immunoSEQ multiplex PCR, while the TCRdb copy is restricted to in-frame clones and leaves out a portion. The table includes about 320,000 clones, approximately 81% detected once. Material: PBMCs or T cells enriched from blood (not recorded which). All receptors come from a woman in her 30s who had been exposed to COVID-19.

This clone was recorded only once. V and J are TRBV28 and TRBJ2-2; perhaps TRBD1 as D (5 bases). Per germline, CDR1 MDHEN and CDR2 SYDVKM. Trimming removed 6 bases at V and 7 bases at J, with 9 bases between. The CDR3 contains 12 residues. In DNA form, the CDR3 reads TGTGCCAGCAGGTCGGACATCGGGGAGCTGTTTTTT. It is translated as CASRSDIGELFF.

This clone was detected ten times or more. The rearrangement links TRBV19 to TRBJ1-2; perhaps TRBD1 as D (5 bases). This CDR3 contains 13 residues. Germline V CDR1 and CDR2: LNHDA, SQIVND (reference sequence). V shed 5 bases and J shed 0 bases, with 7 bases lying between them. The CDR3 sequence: CASSPQANYGYTF. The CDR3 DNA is TGTGCCAGTAGTCCACAGGCTAACTATGGCTACACCTTC.

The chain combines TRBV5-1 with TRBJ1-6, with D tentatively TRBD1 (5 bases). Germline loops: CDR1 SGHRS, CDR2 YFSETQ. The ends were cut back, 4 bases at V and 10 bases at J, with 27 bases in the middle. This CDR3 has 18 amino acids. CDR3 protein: CASSRRPRTSPVESPLHF. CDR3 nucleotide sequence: TGCGCCAGCAGCCGTAGACCGAGGACATCCCCGGTTGAATCACCCCTCCACTTT.

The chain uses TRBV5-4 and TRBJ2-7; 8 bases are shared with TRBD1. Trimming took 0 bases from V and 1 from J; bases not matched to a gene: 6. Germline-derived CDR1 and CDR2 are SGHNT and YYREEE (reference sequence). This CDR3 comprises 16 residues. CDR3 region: CASSLEAGTGSYEQYF. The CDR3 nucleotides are TGTGCCAGCAGCTTGGAGGCGGGGACAGGATCCTACGAGCAGTACTTC.

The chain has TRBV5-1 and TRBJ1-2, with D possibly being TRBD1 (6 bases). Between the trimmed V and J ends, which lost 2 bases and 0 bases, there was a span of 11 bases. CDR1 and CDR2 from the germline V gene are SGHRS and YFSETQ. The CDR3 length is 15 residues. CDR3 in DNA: TGCGCCAGCAGCTTTGGGACACAGGCTAACTATGGCTACACCTTC. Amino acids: CASSFGTQANYGYTF.

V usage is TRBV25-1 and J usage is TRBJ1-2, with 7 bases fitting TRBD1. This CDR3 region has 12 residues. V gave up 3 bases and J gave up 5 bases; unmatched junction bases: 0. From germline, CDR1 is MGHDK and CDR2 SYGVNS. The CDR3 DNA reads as TGTGCCAGCAGTGAGACAGGGTATGGCTACACCTTC. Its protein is CASSETGYGYTF.

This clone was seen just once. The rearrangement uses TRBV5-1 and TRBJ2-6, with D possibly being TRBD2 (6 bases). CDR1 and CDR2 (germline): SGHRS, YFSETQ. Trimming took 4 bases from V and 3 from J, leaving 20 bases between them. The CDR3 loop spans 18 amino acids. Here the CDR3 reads CASSVRIIGGGGANVLTF. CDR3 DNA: TGCGCCAGCAGCGTTCGTATTATTGGGGGAGGTGGGGCCAACGTCCTGACTTTC.

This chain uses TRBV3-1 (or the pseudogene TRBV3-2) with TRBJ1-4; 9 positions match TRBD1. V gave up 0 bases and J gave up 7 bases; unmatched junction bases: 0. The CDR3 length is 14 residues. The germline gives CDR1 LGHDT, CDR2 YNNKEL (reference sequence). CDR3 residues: CASSQEGQGEKLFF. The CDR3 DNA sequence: TGTGCCAGCAGCCAAGAGGGACAGGGTGAAAAACTGTTTTTT.

This chain's CDR3 is CASRGLAGVNEQFF. CDR3 coding DNA: TGTGCCAGCAGAGGACTAGCGGGAGTAAATGAGCAGTTCTTC. J is TRBJ2-1 and V is TRBV25-1, with 13 bases lining up with TRBD2. Germline V gene sequence: CDR1 MGHDK, CDR2 SYGVNS. Trimming at V came to 6 bases and at J to 7 bases, leaving 3 bases not matched to a gene. The CDR3 runs to 14 residues. The full variable domain, rest sourced from reference TRBV25-1 and TRBJ2-1, is EADIYQTPRYLVIGTGKKITLECSQTMGHDKMYWYQQDPGMELHLIHYSYGVNSTEKGDLSSESTVSRIRTEHFPLTLESARPSHTSQYLCASRGLAGVNEQFFGPGTRLTVL.

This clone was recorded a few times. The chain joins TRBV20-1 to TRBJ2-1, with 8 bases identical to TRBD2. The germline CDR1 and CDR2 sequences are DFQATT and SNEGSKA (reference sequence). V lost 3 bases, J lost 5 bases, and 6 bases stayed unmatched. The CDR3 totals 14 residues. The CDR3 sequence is CSASFAGGHNEQFF. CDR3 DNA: TGCAGTGCTAGTTTTGCGGGAGGCCACAATGAGCAGTTCTTC.

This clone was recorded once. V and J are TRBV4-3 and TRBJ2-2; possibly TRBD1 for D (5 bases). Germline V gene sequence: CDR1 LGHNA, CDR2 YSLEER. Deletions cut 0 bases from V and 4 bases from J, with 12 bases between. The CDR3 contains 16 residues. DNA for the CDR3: TGCGCCAGCAGCCAAGATCGTTGGGGCGGCACCGGGGAGCTGTTTTTT. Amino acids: CASSQDRWGGTGELFF.

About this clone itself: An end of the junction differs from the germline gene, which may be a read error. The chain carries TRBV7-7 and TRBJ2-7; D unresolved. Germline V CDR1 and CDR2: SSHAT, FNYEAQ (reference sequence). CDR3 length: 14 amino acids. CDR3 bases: TGTGCTAGCAGCTTAAACGGCGGATCCTACGAGCAGTACTTC. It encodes CASSLNGGSYEQYF.

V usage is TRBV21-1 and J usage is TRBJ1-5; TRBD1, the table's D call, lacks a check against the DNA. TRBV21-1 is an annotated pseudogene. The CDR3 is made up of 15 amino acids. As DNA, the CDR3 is TGTGCCAGGTGTGTTGGACAGGGGGTTAATCAGCCCCAGCATTTT. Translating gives CARCVGQGVNQPQHF.

CDR3 DNA: TGCGCCAGCAGCTTGGTTGGGACTAGGGACAATGAGCAGTTCTTC. Translation: CASSLVGTRDNEQFF. The chain uses TRBV5-1 and TRBJ2-1, with 8 bases matching TRBD2. After removal of 0 bases from V and 5 bases from J, the junction contained 4 bases not matched to a gene. CDR3 length: 15 amino acids. Germline CDR1 reads SGHRS; CDR2 reads YFSETQ.

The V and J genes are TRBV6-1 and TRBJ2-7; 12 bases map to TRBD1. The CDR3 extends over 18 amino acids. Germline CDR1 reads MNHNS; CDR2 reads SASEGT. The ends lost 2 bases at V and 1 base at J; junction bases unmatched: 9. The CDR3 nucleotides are TGTGCCAGCAGTGAAAGTCCGGGACAGGGGGCTTTGTCCTACGAGCAGTACTTC. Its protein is CASSESPGQGALSYEQYF.

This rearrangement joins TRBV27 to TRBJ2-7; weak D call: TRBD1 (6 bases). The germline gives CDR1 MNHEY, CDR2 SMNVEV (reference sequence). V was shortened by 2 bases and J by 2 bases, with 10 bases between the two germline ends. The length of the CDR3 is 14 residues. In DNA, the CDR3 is TGTGCCAGCAGTTTACGGGACAAGACCTACGAGCAGTACTTC. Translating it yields CASSLRDKTYEQYF.

The CDR3 loop is CATSDTIGVGGRTSDTQYF. The CDR3 DNA reads as TGTGCCACCAGTGATACCATAGGGGTTGGCGGGAGGACGTCAGATACGCAGTATTTT. The chain couples TRBV24-1 to TRBJ2-3, with 8 bases matching TRBD2. J lost 4 bases, V lost 3 bases, and 17 bases had no gene match. CDR3 length: 19 amino acids. Germline V gene sequence: CDR1 KGHDR, CDR2 SFDVKD.

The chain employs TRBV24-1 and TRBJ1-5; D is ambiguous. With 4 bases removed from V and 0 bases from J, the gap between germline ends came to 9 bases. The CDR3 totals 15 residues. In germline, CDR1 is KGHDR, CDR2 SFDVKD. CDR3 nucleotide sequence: TGTGCCACCAGTGACTCTTATAATAGCAATCAGCCCCAGCATTTT. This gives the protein CATSDSYNSNQPQHF.

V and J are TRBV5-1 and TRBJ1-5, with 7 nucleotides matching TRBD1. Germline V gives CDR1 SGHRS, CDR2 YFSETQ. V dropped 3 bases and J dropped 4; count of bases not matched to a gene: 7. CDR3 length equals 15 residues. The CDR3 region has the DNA TGCGCCAGCAGCTGGGGTGGGACAGCAAATCAGCCCCAGCATTTT. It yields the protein CASSWGGTANQPQHF.

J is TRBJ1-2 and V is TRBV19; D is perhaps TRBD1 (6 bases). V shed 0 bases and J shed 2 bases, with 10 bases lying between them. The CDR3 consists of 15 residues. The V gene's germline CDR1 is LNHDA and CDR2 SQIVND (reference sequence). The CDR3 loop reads CASSIDHRDNYGYTF. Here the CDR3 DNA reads TGTGCCAGTAGTATAGATCACAGGGACAACTATGGCTACACCTTC.

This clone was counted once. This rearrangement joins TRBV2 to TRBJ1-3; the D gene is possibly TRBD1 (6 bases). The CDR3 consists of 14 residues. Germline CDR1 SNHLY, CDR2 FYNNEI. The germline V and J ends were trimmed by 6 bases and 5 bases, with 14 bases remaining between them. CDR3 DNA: TGTGCCAGCAGGCTCCAGGGGACCCGAAACACCATATATTTT. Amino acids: CASRLQGTRNTIYF.

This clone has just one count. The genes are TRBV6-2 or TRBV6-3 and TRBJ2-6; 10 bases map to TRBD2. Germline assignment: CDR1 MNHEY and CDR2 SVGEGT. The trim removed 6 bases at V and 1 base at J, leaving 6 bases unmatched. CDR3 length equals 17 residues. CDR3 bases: TGTGCCAGCAGCCAGCGGGGGGGCCTATCTGGGGCCAACGTCCTGACTTTC. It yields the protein CASSQRGGLSGANVLTF.

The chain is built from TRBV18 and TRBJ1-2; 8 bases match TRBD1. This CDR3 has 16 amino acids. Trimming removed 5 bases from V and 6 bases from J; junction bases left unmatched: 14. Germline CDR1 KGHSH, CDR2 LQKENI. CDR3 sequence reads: CASSSRGPGTGDGYTF. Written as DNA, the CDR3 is TGTGCCAGCTCATCGCGGGGACCCGGGACAGGTGATGGCTACACCTTC.

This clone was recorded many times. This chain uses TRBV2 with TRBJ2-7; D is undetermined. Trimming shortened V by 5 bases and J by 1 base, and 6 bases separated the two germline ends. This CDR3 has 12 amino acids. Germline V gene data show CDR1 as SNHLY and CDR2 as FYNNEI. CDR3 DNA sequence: TGTGCCAGCAGTCAGACATCCTACGAGCAGTACTTC. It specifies CASSQTSYEQYF.

CDR3 loop: CASCMGGHSTDTQYF. CDR3 nucleotides: TGTGCCAGCTGTATGGGGGGGCATAGCACAGATACGCAGTATTTT. This chain uses TRBV10-3 with TRBJ2-3, with TRBD2 as a possible D gene (7 bases). CDR3 length equals 15 residues. The germline V and J ends were trimmed by 10 bases and 0 bases, with 17 bases remaining between them. Germline V lookup: CDR1 ENHRY, CDR2 SYGVKD.

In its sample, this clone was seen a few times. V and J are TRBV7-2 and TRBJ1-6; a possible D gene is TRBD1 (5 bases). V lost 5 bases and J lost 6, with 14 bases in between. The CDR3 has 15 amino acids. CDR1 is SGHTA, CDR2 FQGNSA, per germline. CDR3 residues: CASSPPGLTNSPLHF. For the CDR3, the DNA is TGTGCCAGCAGCCCACCGGGACTGACTAATTCACCCCTCCACTTT. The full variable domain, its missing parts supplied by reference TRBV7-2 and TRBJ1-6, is GAGVSQSPSNKVTEKGKDVELRCDPISGHTALYWYRQSLGQGLEFLIYFQGNSAPDKSGLPSDRFSAERTGGSVSTLTIQRTQQEDSAVYLCASSPPGLTNSPLHFGNGTRLTVT.

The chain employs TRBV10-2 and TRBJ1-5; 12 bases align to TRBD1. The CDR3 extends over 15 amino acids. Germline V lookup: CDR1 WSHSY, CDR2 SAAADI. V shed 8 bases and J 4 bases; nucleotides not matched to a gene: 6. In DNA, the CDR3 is TGCGCCAGCGGGGGGACAGGGGGCGCGAATCAGCCCCAGCATTTT. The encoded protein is CASGGTGGANQPQHF.

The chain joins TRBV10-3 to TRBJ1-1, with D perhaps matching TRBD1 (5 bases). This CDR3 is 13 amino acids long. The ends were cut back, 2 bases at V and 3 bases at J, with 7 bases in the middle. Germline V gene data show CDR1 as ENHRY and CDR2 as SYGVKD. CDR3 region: CAISERGDTEAFF. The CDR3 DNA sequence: TGTGCCATCAGTGAGAGGGGTGACACTGAAGCTTTCTTT.

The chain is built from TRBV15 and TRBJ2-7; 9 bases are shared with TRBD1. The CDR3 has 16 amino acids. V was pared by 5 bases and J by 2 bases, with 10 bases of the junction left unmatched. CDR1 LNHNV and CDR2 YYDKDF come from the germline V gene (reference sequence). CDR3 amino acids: CATSRNGQGLPYEQYF. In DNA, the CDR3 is TGTGCCACCAGCCGAAACGGACAGGGGCTACCCTACGAGCAGTACTTC. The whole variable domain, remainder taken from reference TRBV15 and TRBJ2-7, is DAMVIQNPRYQVTQFGKPVTLSCSQTLNHNVMYWYQQKSSQAPKLLFHYYDKDFNNEADTPDNFQSRRPNTSFCFLDIRSPGLGDTAMYLCATSRNGQGLPYEQYFGPGTRLTVT.

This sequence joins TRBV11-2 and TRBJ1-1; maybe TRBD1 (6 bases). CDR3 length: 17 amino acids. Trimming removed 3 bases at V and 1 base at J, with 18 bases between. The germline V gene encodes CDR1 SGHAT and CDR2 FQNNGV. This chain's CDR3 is CASSFDTGRGGNTEAFF. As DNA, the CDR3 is TGTGCCAGCAGCTTTGATACAGGGAGAGGCGGGAACACTGAAGCTTTCTTT.